Below, 11 T cell receptor beta chains from the same sample are listed, as sequenced in a study of graft-versus-host responses after intestinal transplantation. Only in-frame clones appear in the TCRdb table, and some are missing; sequencing was by immunoSEQ multiplex PCR. The sample yields about 99,000 clones, 85% to 95% seen once. No cognate antigen is known for these TCRs. The specimen comprised unstimulated CD8+ T cells sorted from spleen or lymph node cells, sampled before transplant. The receptors shown here come from a human donor who was the organ donor for an intestinal transplant.

In this sample, this clone turned up a few times. The chain carries TRBV6-5 and TRBJ1-1; D may be TRBD1 (6 bases). The CDR3 consists of 14 residues. V was pared by 6 bases and J by 1 base, with 12 bases between. Germline V gene data show CDR1 as MNHEY and CDR2 as SVGAGI. The CDR3 DNA follows: TGTGCCAGCAGAACGCGACAGGCGAACACTGAAGCTTTCTTT. Its protein product is CASRTRQANTEAFF.

The chain carries TRBV11-2 and TRBJ1-2; no clear D. The CDR3 spans 14 residues. The V gene's germline CDR1 is SGHAT and CDR2 FQNNGV. V lost 5 bases to trimming and J lost 0 bases, with 10 bases between them. CDR3 in DNA: TGTGCCAGCAGCAAGGTCGGGGCTAACTATGGCTACACCTTC. It encodes CASSKVGANYGYTF.

The V and J genes are TRBV12-5 and TRBJ1-2; 9 nucleotides line up with TRBD1. The CDR3 has 16 amino acids. Germline trimming cut 5 bases from V and 8 bases from J; bases unmatched to any gene: 15. The germline CDR1 and CDR2 sequences are LGHNT and FRNRAP. The CDR3 spells CASGIRTRDRVEGYTF. CDR3 in DNA: TGTGCTAGTGGTATACGGACCCGGGACAGGGTAGAAGGCTACACCTTC.

This chain uses TRBV19 with TRBJ2-1, with 8 bases that match TRBD2. Germline values: CDR1 LNHDA, CDR2 SQIVND (reference sequence). CDR3 length: 14 amino acids. V gave up 7 bases and J gave up 5 bases; unmatched junction bases: 7. This CDR3 reads CASKLTGGNNEQFF. Here the CDR3 DNA reads TGTGCCAGTAAATTGACGGGAGGGAACAATGAGCAGTTCTTC.

The V call is TRBV7-9, the J call TRBJ2-7, with TRBD1 identical over 8 bases. The ends lost 2 bases at V and 7 bases at J; junction bases unmatched: 13. The CDR3 is 16 amino acids. Germline CDR1 reads SEHNR; CDR2 reads FQNEAQ (reference sequence). CDR3 nucleotide sequence: TGTGCCAGCAGCTTATTCGGACAGGGACCGAGAGGGGAGCAGTACTTC. Encoded protein: CASSLFGQGPRGEQYF.

The V and J genes are TRBV13 and TRBJ2-1, with 12 positions matching TRBD2. After removal of 5 bases from V and 0 bases from J, the junction contained 8 bases not matched to a gene. In germline, CDR1 is PRHDT, CDR2 FYEKMQ (reference sequence). This CDR3 has 18 residues. The CDR3 bases are TGTGCCAGCAGCCTAACTAGCGGGAGGACTAGCTCCTACAATGAGCAGTTCTTC. This encodes CASSLTSGRTSSYNEQFF.

The gene calls are TRBV11-2 and TRBJ2-7; TRBD1 matches 8 bases. Germline V gene data show CDR1 as SGHAT and CDR2 as FQNNGV. The V gene end was trimmed by 2 bases and the J gene end by 5 bases; junction bases not matched to a gene: 2. This CDR3 comprises 13 residues. The CDR3 here is CASSLTGGNEQYF. In nucleotides, the CDR3 is TGTGCCAGCAGCTTAACAGGGGGTAACGAGCAGTACTTC.

This chain joins TRBV6-5 and TRBJ2-7; 10 bases match TRBD1. Germline CDR1 reads MNHEY; CDR2 reads SVGAGI. V dropped 6 bases and J dropped 6; count of bases not matched to a gene: 11. The CDR3 contains 15 residues. The CDR3 coding sequence is TGTGCCAGCAGACATACCGACAGGGGGCAAACCGAGCAGTACTTC. Protein product: CASRHTDRGQTEQYF.

The rearrangement links TRBV2 to TRBJ1-2; D call uncertain. Per the germline V gene, CDR1 is SNHLY and CDR2 is FYNNEI. The CDR3 is made up of 13 amino acids. The V gene lost 9 bases and the J gene lost 4 bases, with 15 bases spanning the gap. For the CDR3, the DNA is TGTGCCAGAACGGGCCCCGGGAGCTATGGCTACACCTTC. Protein: CARTGPGSYGYTF.

The chain links TRBV25-1 to TRBJ2-5; 9 bases agree with TRBD2. The CDR3 is 18 residues long. From germline, CDR1 is MGHDK and CDR2 SYGVNS. Unmatched junction bases numbered 13, after V lost 2 bases and J lost 3 bases. The DNA for the CDR3 is TGTGCCAGCAGTGAAGAAGTAAGCGGGGGGTTTTTCAAAGAGACCCAGTACTTC. It translates to CASSEEVSGGFFKETQYF.

The chain joins TRBV7-6 to TRBJ2-3, with 10 bases fitting TRBD2. Germline V gene lookup returns CDR1 SGHVS and CDR2 FNYEAQ. The CDR3 sequence is 15 residues long. The V segment lost 5 bases and the J segment 3 bases; nucleotides outside the gene matches: 5. CDR3 nucleotides: TGTGCCAGCAGCACGACTAGCGGGTTAACAGATACGCAGTATTTT. Protein product: CASSTTSGLTDTQYF. Full variable domain (missing parts from reference TRBV7-6 and TRBJ2-3): GAGVSQSPRYKVTKRGQDVALRCDPISGHVSLYWYRQALGQGPEFLTYFNYEAQQDKSGLPNDRFSAERPEGSISTLTIQRTEQRDSAMYRCASSTTSGLTDTQYFGPGTRLTVL.